This is a list of T cell receptor beta chains from one sample in a study of CD8 T cells in ankylosing spondylitis. TCRdb re-derived calls from the 5' RACE reads in MiXCR, one entry per CDR3 protein. The repertoire holds hundreds of thousands of distinct CDR3 sequences, with approximately 12% as singletons. Sequences were obtained from blood, either unsorted or a sorted T cell fraction (not recorded which). The receptors originated from a male donor with ankylosing spondylitis. The CDR3 runs from the conserved cysteine through the conserved F or W. Each record gives: V gene, J gene, clone size, D gene, CDR3 DNA, CDR3 protein. The D gene is left open where the match is weak. A row's size may be missing; if present it is once, few, many or a size class.

V: TRBV28
J: TRBJ1-1
size: NA
D: NA
DNA: TGTGCCAGCAGGGGAGAGACTGAAGCTTTCTTT
CDR3: CASRGETEAFF

V: TRBV28
J: TRBJ2-1
size: NA
D: TRBD2
DNA: TGTGCCAGCAACGCGGGAGGGCAATACAATGAGCAGTTCTTC
CDR3: CASNAGGQYNEQFF

V: TRBV6-1
J: TRBJ2-5
size: few
D: TRBD1
DNA: TGTGCCAGCAGACAGACAGGGAGAGAGGAGACCCAGTACTTC
CDR3: CASRQTGREETQYF

V: TRBV5-1
J: TRBJ1-1
size: many
D: TRBD1
DNA: TGCGCCAGCAGCTCTCGGACCAGGGGGATCGAGGCGGCTTTCTTT
CDR3: CASSSRTRGIEAAFF

V: TRBV9
J: TRBJ1-2
size: many
D: NA
DNA: TGTGCCAGCAGCTCGGGACCGAGCTATGGCTACACCTTC
CDR3: CASSSGPSYGYTF

V: TRBV3-1
J: TRBJ1-2
size: few
D: NA
DNA: TGTGCCAGCAGCCAAGCCCTGGCTGGCTACACCTTC
CDR3: CASSQALAGYTF

V: TRBV20-1
J: TRBJ1-5
size: NA
D: TRBD1
DNA: TGCAGTGCCCACGGGACAGCCTATCAGCCCCAGCATTTT
CDR3: CSAHGTAYQPQHF

V: TRBV7-2
J: TRBJ2-3
size: NA
D: NA
DNA: TGTGCCAGCAGCCGAGTAGCGGAAAGCACAGATACGCAGTATTTT
CDR3: CASSRVAESTDTQYF

V: TRBV3-1
J: TRBJ2-7
size: NA
D: NA
DNA: TGTGCCGCCGGGACCGAGACCTACGAGCAGTACTTC
CDR3: CAAGTETYEQYF

V: TRBV29-1
J: TRBJ2-5
size: many
D: TRBD1
DNA: TGCAGCGTTGAGGGGACAGCGAAAGAGACCCAGTACTTC
CDR3: CSVEGTAKETQYF

V: TRBV6-1
J: TRBJ2-7
size: NA
D: TRBD1
DNA: TGTGCCAGCAGCCCAATGTGGACAGGGGCCCACGAGCAGTACTTC
CDR3: CASSPMWTGAHEQYF

V: TRBV5-6
J: TRBJ2-6
size: few
D: NA
DNA: TGTGCCGTGGGGGTGTCTGGGGCCAACGTCCTGACTTTC
CDR3: CAVGVSGANVLTF